The source of this TCR beta chain is a study of early T cells in non-severe SARS-CoV-2 infection. This clonotype was detected ten times or more. TCRdb re-called the 5' RACE reads with MiXCR, one entry per CDR3 protein. The sample includes around 53,000 distinct CDR3 sequences, over 7.5% seen only once; the top ten take roughly 8.7%. The ends were cut back, 3 bases at V and 11 bases at J, with 10 bases in the middle. This CDR3 comprises 11 residues. Germline V gene lookup returns CDR1 MNHNS and CDR2 SASEGT. The TCR originated in an adult who was a healthcare worker with PCR-confirmed SARS-CoV-2 infection or an uninfected control (not recorded which). The chain links TRBV6-1 to TRBJ1-1; D is possibly TRBD1 (5 bases). Input material: whole blood. CDR3 residues: CASSDRAGAFF. Written as DNA, the CDR3 is TGTGCCAGCAGTGACAGGGCCGGGGCTTTCTTT.